A single sample gave rise to the 15 T cell receptor beta chains below, sequenced in a study of shared clonotypes between healthy human individuals. The repertoire was sequenced with immunoSEQ multiplex PCR; TCRdb's copy has only in-frame clones and lacks some. The repertoire consists of 1,500,000 or so clones, with 98% to 99% occurring once and the leading ten covering 0.36%. Material for sequencing was naive CD4+ T cells sorted from blood. This sample's subset: CD45RA+ positively selected. These receptors were collected from a man aged 25 to 40 in good health.

J is TRBJ2-1 and V is TRBV13, with a weak D call TRBD2 (6 bases). V was trimmed by 2 bases and J by 0 bases, leaving 8 bases between them. The CDR3 runs to 15 residues. Germline values: CDR1 PRHDT, CDR2 FYEKMQ (reference sequence). CDR3 coding DNA: TGTGCCAGCAGCTTATCTAGCGCCTCCTACAATGAGCAGTTCTTC. Translating gives CASSLSSASYNEQFF.

The chain carries TRBV7-2 and TRBJ2-2, with D maybe TRBD2 (5 bases). The CDR3 is 13 amino acids. Trimming pared 5 bases from V and 5 bases from J, leaving 9 bases between. CDR1 is SGHTA, CDR2 FQGNSA, per germline. In DNA, the CDR3 is TGTGCCAGCAGCGCAAGAGGGACCGGGGAGCTGTTTTTT. Translation gives CASSARGTGELFF.

The chain combines TRBV29-1 with TRBJ2-1; 11 nucleotides match TRBD2. Germline CDR1 and CDR2: SQVTM and ANQGSEA. V lost 4 bases and J lost 4; bases outside the gene matches: 12. The CDR3 has 17 amino acids. The CDR3 reads CSVVGSGRVFAYNEQFF. CDR3 in DNA: TGCAGCGTTGTCGGTAGCGGGAGGGTATTCGCGTACAATGAGCAGTTCTTC.

A note on this clone: Other DNA sequences from this sample encode an identical CDR3 as well. The CDR3 DNA reads as TGTGCCAGTAGCCCCGACAATTATGGCTACACCTTC. Its protein is CASSPDNYGYTF. The chain links TRBV19 to TRBJ1-2; D is ambiguous. V shed 6 bases and J shed 5 bases, with 10 bases lying between them. Germline CDR1 and CDR2: LNHDA and SQIVND (reference sequence). The CDR3 has 12 residues.

The rearrangement uses TRBV7-2 and TRBJ1-2; no clear D. Germline assignment: CDR1 SGHTA and CDR2 FQGNSA. Trimming shortened V by 5 bases and J by 3 bases, and 13 bases separated the two germline ends. The CDR3 spans 14 residues. The CDR3 coding sequence is TGTGCCAGCAGCGAAGACCTAGCGGACTATGGCTACACCTTC. Translated: CASSEDLADYGYTF.

The chain couples TRBV7-2 to TRBJ2-3; maybe TRBD1 (5 bases). V was cut by 5 bases and J by 2 bases, with 17 bases left in between. In germline, CDR1 is SGHTA, CDR2 FQGNSA. The CDR3 sequence is 16 residues long. CDR3: CASSPPGGAVTDTQYF. CDR3 DNA sequence: TGTGCCAGCAGCCCCCCCGGTGGGGCGGTCACAGATACGCAGTATTTT. The full variable domain, in which reference TRBV7-2 and TRBJ2-3 provide the parts outside the CDR3, is GAGVSQSPSNKVTEKGKDVELRCDPISGHTALYWYRQSLGQGLEFLIYFQGNSAPDKSGLPSDRFSAERTGGSVSTLTIQRTQQEDSAVYLCASSPPGGAVTDTQYFGPGTRLTVL.

V usage is TRBV7-9 and J usage is TRBJ2-7, with D perhaps matching TRBD1 (6 bases). Trimming removed 1 base from V and 7 bases from J, with 11 bases in between. This CDR3 is built from 13 residues. CDR1 and CDR2 (germline): SEHNR, FQNEAQ (reference sequence). CDR3 in DNA: TGTGCCAGCAGCTTAGAAGTCAGGGGTGAGCAGTACTTC. This translates into CASSLEVRGEQYF.

The genes are TRBV25-1 and TRBJ2-1, with 9 positions matching TRBD2. V gave up 3 bases and J gave up 4 bases; unmatched junction bases: 4. Per the germline V gene, CDR1 is MGHDK and CDR2 is SYGVNS. This CDR3 region has 15 residues. The CDR3 DNA reads as TGTGCCAGCAGTGAGAGTAGCGGGAGTTACAATGAGCAGTTCTTC. Amino acids: CASSESSGSYNEQFF.

Comment on this clone: In the same sample, other DNA sequences code for this CDR3. J is TRBJ2-7 and V is TRBV18; maybe TRBD2 (5 bases). Germline V gene data show CDR1 as KGHSH and CDR2 as LQKENI. V lost 3 bases, J lost 1 base, and 10 bases lay in between. The CDR3 has 14 amino acids. This chain's CDR3 is CASSPEASSYEQYF. CDR3 DNA: TGTGCCAGCTCACCGGAGGCTTCATCCTACGAGCAGTACTTC.

In its sample, this clone was seen once. The CDR3 reads CATQKPTLSSYEQYF. The CDR3 nucleotides read TGTGCCACCCAAAAACCAACGTTAAGCTCCTACGAGCAGTACTTC. The rearrangement uses TRBV6-5 and TRBJ2-7; no clear D gene. The CDR3 runs to 15 residues. CDR1 MNHEY and CDR2 SVGAGI come from the germline V gene. Trimming pared 10 bases from V and 0 bases from J, leaving 19 bases between.

The chain couples TRBV7-8 to TRBJ1-2; 7 bases line up with TRBD1. The germline gives CDR1 SGHVS, CDR2 FQNEAQ. The J segment lost 11 bases and the V segment lost 3 bases, leaving 6 bases of the junction unmatched. CDR3 length: 12 residues. This chain's CDR3 is CASSFAGQTYTF. Here the CDR3 DNA reads TGTGCCAGCAGCTTCGCGGGACAGACATACACCTTC.

The rearrangement links TRBV27 to TRBJ2-2, with D possibly matching TRBD2 (7 bases). The CDR3 consists of 16 residues. CDR1 and CDR2 (germline): MNHEY, SMNVEV (reference sequence). With 1 base removed from V and 5 bases from J, the gap between germline ends came to 14 bases. The CDR3 bases are TGTGCCAGCAGTTTATTGGGGGGGCGAGGGACCGGGGAGCTGTTTTTT. Amino acid sequence: CASSLLGGRGTGELFF.

This clone occurred once. The chain uses TRBV5-1 and TRBJ2-2, with D unresolved. V was pared by 2 bases and J by 7 bases, with 12 bases between. The CDR3 is 14 amino acids. The germline V gene encodes CDR1 SGHRS and CDR2 YFSETQ. Here the CDR3 DNA reads TGCGCCAGCAGCTTTGGCCGTAATGACGGGGAGCTGTTTTTT. It specifies CASSFGRNDGELFF.

This chain links TRBV28 with TRBJ1-1, with 11 bases aligning to TRBD1. The length of the CDR3 is 17 residues. Germline CDR1 is MDHEN and CDR2 is SYDVKM. The trim removed 4 bases at V and 1 base at J, leaving 8 bases unmatched. CDR3 bases: TGTGCCAGCAGTTCCCGGACAGGGGGCGCATGGAACACTGAAGCTTTCTTT. Protein sequence: CASSSRTGGAWNTEAFF.

The chain combines TRBV29-1 with TRBJ2-3; D uncertain. In germline, CDR1 is SQVTM, CDR2 ANQGSEA. The ends were cut back, 5 bases at V and 4 bases at J, with 10 bases in the middle. The length of the CDR3 is 12 residues. The CDR3 DNA reads as TGCAGCGTTCTACTCCTCGCAGATACGCAGTATTTT. Protein sequence: CSVLLLADTQYF.